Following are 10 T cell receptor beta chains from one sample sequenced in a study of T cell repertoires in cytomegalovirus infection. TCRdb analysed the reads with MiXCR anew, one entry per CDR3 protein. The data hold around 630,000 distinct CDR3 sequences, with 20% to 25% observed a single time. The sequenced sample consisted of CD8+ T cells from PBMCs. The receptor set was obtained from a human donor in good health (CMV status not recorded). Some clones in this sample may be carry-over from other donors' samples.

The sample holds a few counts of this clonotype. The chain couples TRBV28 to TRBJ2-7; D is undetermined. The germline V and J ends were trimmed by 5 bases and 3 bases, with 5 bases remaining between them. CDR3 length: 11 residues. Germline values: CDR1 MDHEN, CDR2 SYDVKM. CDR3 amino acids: CASSARYEQYV. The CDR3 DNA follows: TGTGCCAGCAGTGCCCGCTACGAGCAGTACGTC.

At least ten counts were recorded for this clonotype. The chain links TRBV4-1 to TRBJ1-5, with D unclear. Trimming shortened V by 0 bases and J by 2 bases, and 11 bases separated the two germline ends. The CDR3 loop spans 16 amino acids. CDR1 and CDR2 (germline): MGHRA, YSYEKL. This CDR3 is CASSQEDRDGNQPQHF. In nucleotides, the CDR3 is TGCGCCAGCAGCCAAGAGGATAGGGATGGCAATCAGCCCCAGCATTTT.

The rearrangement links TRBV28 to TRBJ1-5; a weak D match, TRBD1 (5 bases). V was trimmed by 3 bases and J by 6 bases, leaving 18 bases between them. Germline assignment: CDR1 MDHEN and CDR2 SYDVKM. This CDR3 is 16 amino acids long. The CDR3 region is CASSLDVRAFGQPQHF. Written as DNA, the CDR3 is TGTGCCAGCAGTTTGGATGTCAGGGCGTTTGGTCAGCCCCAGCATTTT.

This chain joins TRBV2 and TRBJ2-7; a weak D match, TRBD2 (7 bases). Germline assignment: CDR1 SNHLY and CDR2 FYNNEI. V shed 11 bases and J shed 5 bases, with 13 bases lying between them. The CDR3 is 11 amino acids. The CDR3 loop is CALSGGHEQYV. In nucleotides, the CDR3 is TGTGCCCTGTCGGGGGGCCACGAGCAGTACGTC.

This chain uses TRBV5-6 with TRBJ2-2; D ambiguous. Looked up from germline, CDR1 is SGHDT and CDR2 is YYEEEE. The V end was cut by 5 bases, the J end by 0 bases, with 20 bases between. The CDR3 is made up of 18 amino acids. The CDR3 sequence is CASRLAMDVWANTGELFF. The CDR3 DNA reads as TGTGCCAGCAGACTTGCCATGGACGTGTGGGCGAACACCGGGGAGCTGTTTTTT.

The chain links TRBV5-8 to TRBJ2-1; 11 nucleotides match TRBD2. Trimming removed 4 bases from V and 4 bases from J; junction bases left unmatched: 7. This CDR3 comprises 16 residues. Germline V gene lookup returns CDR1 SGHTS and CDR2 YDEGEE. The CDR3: CASSLDGTSGYNEQFF. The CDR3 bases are TGTGCCAGCAGCCTCGACGGGACTAGCGGTTACAATGAGCAGTTCTTC. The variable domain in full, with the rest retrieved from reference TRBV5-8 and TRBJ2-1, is EAGVTQSPTHLIKTRGQQATLRCSPISGHTSVYWYQQALGLGLQFLLWYDEGEERNRGNFPPRFSGRQFPNYSSELNVNALELEDSALYLCASSLDGTSGYNEQFFGPGTRLTVL.

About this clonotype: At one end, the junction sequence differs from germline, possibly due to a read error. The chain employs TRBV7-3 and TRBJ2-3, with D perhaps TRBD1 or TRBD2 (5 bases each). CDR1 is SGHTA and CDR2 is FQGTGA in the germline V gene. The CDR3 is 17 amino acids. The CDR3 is CASGLMGIGASTDTQYF. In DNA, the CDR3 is TGTGCCAGCGGCTTAATGGGTATCGGGGCCAGCACAGATACGCAGTATTTT.

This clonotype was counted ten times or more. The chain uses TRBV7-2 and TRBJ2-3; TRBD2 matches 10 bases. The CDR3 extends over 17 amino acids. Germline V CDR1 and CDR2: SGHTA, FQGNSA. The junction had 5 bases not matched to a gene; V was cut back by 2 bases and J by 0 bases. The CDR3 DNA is TGTGCCAGCAGCTTAACCCTAGCGGGGGTTAGCACAGATACGCAGTATTTT. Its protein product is CASSLTLAGVSTDTQYF. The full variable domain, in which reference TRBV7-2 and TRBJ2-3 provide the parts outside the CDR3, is GAGVSQSPSNKVTEKGKDVELRCDPISGHTALYWYRQSLGQGLEFLIYFQGNSAPDKSGLPSDRFSAERTGGSVSTLTIQRTQQEDSAVYLCASSLTLAGVSTDTQYFGPGTRLTVL.

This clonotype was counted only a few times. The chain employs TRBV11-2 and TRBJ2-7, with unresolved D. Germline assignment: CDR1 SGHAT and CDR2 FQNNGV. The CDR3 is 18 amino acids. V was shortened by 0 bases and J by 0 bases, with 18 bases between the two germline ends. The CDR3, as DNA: TGTGCCAGCAGCTTAGATAGAGGCAGAAACTCTAGCTCCTACGAGCAGTACGTC. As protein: CASSLDRGRNSSSYEQYV.

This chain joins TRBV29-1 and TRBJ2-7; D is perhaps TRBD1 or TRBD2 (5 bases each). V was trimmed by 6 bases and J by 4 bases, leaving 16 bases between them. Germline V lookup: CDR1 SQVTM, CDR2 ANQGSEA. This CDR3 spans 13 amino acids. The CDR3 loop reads CSVLGTRGYEQYF. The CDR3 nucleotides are TGCAGCGTACTCGGGACCCGAGGGTACGAGCAGTACTTC.